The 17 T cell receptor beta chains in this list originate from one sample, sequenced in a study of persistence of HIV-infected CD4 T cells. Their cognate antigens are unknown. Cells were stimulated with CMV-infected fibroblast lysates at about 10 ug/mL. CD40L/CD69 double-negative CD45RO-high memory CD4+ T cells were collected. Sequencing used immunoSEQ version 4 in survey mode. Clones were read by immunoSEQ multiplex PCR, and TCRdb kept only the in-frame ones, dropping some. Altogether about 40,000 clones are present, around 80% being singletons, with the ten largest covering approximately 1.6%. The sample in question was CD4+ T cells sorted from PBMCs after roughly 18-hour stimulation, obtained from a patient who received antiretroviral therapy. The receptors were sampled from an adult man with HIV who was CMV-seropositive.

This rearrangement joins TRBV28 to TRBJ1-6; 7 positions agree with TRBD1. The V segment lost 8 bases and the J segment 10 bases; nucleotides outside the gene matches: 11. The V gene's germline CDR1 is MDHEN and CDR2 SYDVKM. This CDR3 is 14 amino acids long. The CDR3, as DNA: TGTGCCAGCCACTCCACAGGGGCAGGGTCACCCCTCCACTTT. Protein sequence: CASHSTGAGSPLHF.

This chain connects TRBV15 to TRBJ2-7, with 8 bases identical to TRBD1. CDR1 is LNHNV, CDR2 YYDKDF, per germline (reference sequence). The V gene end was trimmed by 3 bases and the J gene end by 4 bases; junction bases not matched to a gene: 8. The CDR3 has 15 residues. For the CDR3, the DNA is TGTGCCACCAGCAGTCGTCACACAGGGGGATACGAGCAGTACTTC. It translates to CATSSRHTGGYEQYF. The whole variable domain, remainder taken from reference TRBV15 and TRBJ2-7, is DAMVIQNPRYQVTQFGKPVTLSCSQTLNHNVMYWYQQKSSQAPKLLFHYYDKDFNNEADTPDNFQSRRPNTSFCFLDIRSPGLGDTAMYLCATSSRHTGGYEQYFGPGTRLTVT.

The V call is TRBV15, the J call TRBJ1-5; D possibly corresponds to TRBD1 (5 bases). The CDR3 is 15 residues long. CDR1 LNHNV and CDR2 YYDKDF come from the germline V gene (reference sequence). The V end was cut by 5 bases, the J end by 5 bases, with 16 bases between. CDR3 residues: CATSWGLLGYQPQHF. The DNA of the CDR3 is TGTGCCACCAGCTGGGGCCTTCTCGGATATCAGCCCCAGCATTTT.

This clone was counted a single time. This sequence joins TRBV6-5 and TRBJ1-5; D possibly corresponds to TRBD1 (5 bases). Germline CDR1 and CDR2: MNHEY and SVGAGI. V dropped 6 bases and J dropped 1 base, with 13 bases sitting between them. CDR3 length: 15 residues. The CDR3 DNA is TGTGCCAGCAGCCGCAGGGTCTCGAGCAATCAGCCCCAGCATTTT. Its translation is CASSRRVSSNQPQHF.

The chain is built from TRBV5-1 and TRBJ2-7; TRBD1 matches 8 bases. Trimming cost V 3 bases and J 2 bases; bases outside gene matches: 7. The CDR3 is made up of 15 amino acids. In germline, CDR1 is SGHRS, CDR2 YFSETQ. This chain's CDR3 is CASSSQGATTYEQYF. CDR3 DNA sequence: TGCGCCAGCAGCTCGCAGGGGGCCACTACCTACGAGCAGTACTTC. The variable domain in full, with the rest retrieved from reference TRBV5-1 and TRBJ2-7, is KAGVTQTPRYLIKTRGQQVTLSCSPISGHRSVSWYQQTPGQGLQFLFEYFSETQRNKGNFPGRFSGRQFSNSRSEMNVSTLELGDSALYLCASSSQGATTYEQYFGPGTRLTVT.

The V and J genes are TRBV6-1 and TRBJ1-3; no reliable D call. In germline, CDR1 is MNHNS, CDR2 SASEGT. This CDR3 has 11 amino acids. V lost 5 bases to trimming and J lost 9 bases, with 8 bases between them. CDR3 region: CASSWESTIYF. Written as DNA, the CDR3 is TGTGCCAGCAGTTGGGAGAGCACCATATATTTT.

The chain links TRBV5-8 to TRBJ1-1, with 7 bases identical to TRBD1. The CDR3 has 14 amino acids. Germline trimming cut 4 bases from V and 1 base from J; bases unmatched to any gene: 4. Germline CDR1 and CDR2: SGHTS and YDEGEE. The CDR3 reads CASSMGQPNTEAFF. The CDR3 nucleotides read TGTGCCAGCAGCATGGGACAGCCGAACACTGAAGCTTTCTTT.

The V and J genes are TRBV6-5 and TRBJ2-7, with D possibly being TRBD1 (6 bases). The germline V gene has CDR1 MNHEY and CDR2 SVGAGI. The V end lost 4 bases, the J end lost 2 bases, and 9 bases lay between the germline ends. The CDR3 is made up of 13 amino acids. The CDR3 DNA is TGTGCCAGCAGTTTACAGGGACCCTACGAGCAGTACTTC. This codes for CASSLQGPYEQYF.

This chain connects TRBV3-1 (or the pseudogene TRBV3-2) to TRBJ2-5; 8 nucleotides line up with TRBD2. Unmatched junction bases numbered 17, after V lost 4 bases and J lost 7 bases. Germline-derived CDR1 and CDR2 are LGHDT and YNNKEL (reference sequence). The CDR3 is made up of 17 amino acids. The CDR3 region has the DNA TGTGCCAGCAGCCGTCTGGGAGCGGGGGCCCCTCCCGGGACCCAGTACTTC. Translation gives CASSRLGAGAPPGTQYF.

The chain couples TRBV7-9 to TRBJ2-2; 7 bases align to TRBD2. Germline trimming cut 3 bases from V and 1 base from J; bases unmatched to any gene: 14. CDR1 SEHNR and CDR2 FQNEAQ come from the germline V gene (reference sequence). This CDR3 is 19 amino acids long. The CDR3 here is CASSFIVAGAGENTGELFF. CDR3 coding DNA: TGTGCCAGCAGCTTTATTGTAGCGGGCGCGGGGGAGAACACCGGGGAGCTGTTTTTT.

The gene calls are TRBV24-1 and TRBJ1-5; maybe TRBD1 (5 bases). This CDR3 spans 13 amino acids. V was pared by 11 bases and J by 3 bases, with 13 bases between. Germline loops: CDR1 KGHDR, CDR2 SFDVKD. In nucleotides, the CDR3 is TGTGCCATAGGGACGCAACCCAATCAGCCCCAGCATTTT. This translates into CAIGTQPNQPQHF.

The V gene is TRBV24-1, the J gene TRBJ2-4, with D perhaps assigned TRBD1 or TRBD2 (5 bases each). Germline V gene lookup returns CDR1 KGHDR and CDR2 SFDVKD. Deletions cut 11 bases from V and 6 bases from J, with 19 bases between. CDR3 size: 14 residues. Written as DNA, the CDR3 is TGTGCCAGCCTTTCCGGGACCCTGTCAAACATTCAGTACTTC. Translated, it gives CASLSGTLSNIQYF.

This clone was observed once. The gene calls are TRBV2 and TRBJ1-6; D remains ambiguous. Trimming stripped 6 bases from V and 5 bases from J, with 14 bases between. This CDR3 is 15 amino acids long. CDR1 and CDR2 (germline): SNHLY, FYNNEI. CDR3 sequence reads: CASRAGFGNNSPLHF. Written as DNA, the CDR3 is TGTGCCAGCAGGGCGGGATTTGGTAATAATTCACCCCTCCACTTT.

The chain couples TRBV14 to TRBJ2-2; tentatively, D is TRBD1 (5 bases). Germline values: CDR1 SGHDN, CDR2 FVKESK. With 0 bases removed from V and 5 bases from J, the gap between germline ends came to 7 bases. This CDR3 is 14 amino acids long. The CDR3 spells CASSQEKGTGELFF. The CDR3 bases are TGTGCCAGCAGCCAAGAGAAGGGGACCGGGGAGCTGTTTTTT. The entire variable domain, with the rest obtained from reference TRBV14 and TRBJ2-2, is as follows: EAGVTQFPSHSVIEKGQTVTLRCDPISGHDNLYWYRRVMGKEIKFLLHFVKESKQDESGMPNNRFLAERTGGTYSTLKVQPAELEDSGVYFCASSQEKGTGELFFGEGSRLTVL.

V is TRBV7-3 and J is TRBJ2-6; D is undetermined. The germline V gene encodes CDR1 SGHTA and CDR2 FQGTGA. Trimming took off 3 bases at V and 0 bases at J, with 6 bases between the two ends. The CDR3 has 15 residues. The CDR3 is CASSFKPSGANVLTF. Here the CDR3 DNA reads TGTGCCAGCAGCTTTAAACCCTCTGGGGCCAACGTCCTGACTTTC.

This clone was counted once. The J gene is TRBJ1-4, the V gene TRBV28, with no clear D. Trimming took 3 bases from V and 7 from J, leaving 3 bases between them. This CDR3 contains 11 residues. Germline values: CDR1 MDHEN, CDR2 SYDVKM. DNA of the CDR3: TGTGCCAGCAGTTTTCTTGAAAAACTGTTTTTT. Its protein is CASSFLEKLFF.

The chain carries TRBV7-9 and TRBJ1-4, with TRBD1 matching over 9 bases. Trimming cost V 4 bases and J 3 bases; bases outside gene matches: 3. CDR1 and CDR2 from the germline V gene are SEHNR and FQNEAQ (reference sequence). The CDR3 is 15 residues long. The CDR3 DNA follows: TGTGCCAGCAGCTGGAGACAGGGGGCTAATGAAAAACTGTTTTTT. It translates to CASSWRQGANEKLFF.